Each of the 18 T cell receptor beta chains below was sequenced from the same sample in a study of cytomegalovirus exposure and HLA in healthy donors. Generated by immunoSEQ multiplex PCR, the TCRdb table keeps only in-frame clones and is missing some. The sample carries roughly 60,000 clones, 85% to 95% recorded once. Input material: PBMCs. These receptors were obtained from a woman under 30 in good health and CMV-seropositive.

The chain joins TRBV27 to TRBJ2-7; 7 bases line up with TRBD1. The CDR3 loop spans 16 amino acids. Germline assignment: CDR1 MNHEY and CDR2 SMNVEV (reference sequence). Trimming at V came to 3 bases and at J to 5 bases, leaving 13 bases not matched to a gene. CDR3 amino acids: CASSFNTKTGSHEQYF. CDR3 nucleotides: TGTGCCAGCAGTTTTAATACCAAGACAGGGTCCCACGAGCAGTACTTC.

The chain uses TRBV10-3 and TRBJ2-1; TRBD1 matches 10 bases. This CDR3 is 18 amino acids long. The germline CDR1 and CDR2 sequences are ENHRY and SYGVKD. V gave up 0 bases and J gave up 4 bases; unmatched junction bases: 9. The CDR3 DNA sequence: TGTGCCATCAGTGAGTCTAAAACCCGGGACAGGGGATACAATGAGCAGTTCTTC. This encodes CAISESKTRDRGYNEQFF.

This sequence joins TRBV6-5 and TRBJ2-1; 8 nucleotides align to TRBD2. The junction had 9 bases not matched to a gene; V was cut back by 6 bases and J by 5 bases. Germline CDR1 and CDR2: MNHEY and SVGAGI. This CDR3 comprises 15 residues. The CDR3 is CASSLLAARNNEQFF. The CDR3 DNA reads TGTGCCAGCAGCCTACTAGCGGCTCGCAACAATGAGCAGTTCTTC.

The chain links TRBV6-1 to TRBJ1-4; TRBD1 might be the D (5 bases). The V end lost 3 bases, the J end lost 8 bases, and 16 bases lay between the germline ends. Germline V gives CDR1 MNHNS, CDR2 SASEGT. There are 15 residues in the CDR3. The CDR3 bases are TGTGCCAGCAGTGATTCTTGGGGGGAAGGAGAAAAACTGTTTTTT. It codes for CASSDSWGEGEKLFF.

V is TRBV18 and J is TRBJ2-1; tentative D call: TRBD2 (5 bases). Germline values: CDR1 KGHSH, CDR2 LQKENI. The V end was cut by 1 base, the J end by 8 bases, with 12 bases between. CDR3 length: 14 amino acids. The CDR3 protein is CASSPLWRYDEQFF. CDR3 sequence (DNA): TGTGCCAGCTCACCACTTTGGAGGTACGATGAGCAGTTCTTC.

The CDR3 here is CAISGLAGDVETQYF. CDR3 sequence (DNA): TGTGCCATCAGTGGACTAGCGGGAGATGTGGAGACCCAGTACTTC. This chain uses TRBV10-3 with TRBJ2-5; 12 positions agree with TRBD2. The CDR3 totals 15 residues. V lost 4 bases, J lost 5 bases, and 5 bases stayed unmatched. Germline CDR1 and CDR2: ENHRY and SYGVKD.

The CDR3, as DNA: TGTGCCAGCAGCCAAGATTGGAGCGGGGGGATGGGGGAGGAGCAGTTCTTC. This encodes CASSQDWSGGMGEEQFF. The V and J genes are TRBV4-2 and TRBJ2-1, with TRBD2 identical over 9 bases. V shed 0 bases, J shed 10 bases, and the junction held 13 bases outside the gene matches. Germline V gene lookup returns CDR1 LGHNA and CDR2 YNFKEQ. The CDR3 loop spans 17 amino acids.

The V and J genes are TRBV9 and TRBJ2-7; 11 bases agree with TRBD2. From germline, CDR1 is SGDLS and CDR2 YYNGEE. V lost 4 bases and J lost 5; bases outside the gene matches: 11. CDR3 length: 16 amino acids. The CDR3 DNA reads as TGTGCCAGCAGCCCCACCGGGCTAGCGGGAGGTGACGAGCAGTACTTC. Amino acid sequence: CASSPTGLAGGDEQYF.

This chain joins TRBV5-6 and TRBJ1-2; 7 bases align to TRBD1. V was pared by 0 bases and J by 5 bases, with 7 bases of the junction left unmatched. Germline loops: CDR1 SGHDT, CDR2 YYEEEE. This CDR3 has 15 residues. The CDR3 nucleotides read TGTGCCAGCAGCTTGGTTAAGACAGGGCCGTATGGCTACACCTTC. It encodes CASSLVKTGPYGYTF.

This chain uses TRBV4-3 with TRBJ2-3; no reliable D call. The CDR3 is made up of 14 amino acids. Germline loops: CDR1 LGHNA, CDR2 YSLEER. Trimming pared 1 base from V and 4 bases from J, leaving 9 bases between. Here the CDR3 reads CASSQGGWADTQYF. CDR3 coding DNA: TGCGCCAGCAGCCAAGGAGGTTGGGCAGATACGCAGTATTTT.

The rearrangement uses TRBV12-1 and TRBJ2-7; TRBD1 reflects the table's D call only, with no check against the DNA. TRBV12-1 is designated a pseudogene. The CDR3 is 15 residues long. The CDR3 sequence: CASSFAPTGGYEQYF. In DNA form, the CDR3 reads TGTGCCAGCAGCTTTGCGCCGACAGGGGGCTACGAGCAGTACTTC.

This clone has a single count. J is TRBJ2-7 and V is TRBV9; the match to TRBD2 covers 7 bases. Germline trimming cut 2 bases from V and 7 bases from J; bases unmatched to any gene: 3. The germline CDR1 and CDR2 sequences are SGDLS and YYNGEE. The CDR3 extends over 12 amino acids. The CDR3 sequence: CASSVSGMEQYF. The CDR3 DNA reads as TGTGCCAGCAGCGTCAGCGGGATGGAGCAGTACTTC.

The chain is built from TRBV10-3 and TRBJ2-4, with 7 bases identical to TRBD1. The germline V gene encodes CDR1 ENHRY and CDR2 SYGVKD. Trimming at V came to 0 bases and at J to 8 bases, leaving 4 bases not matched to a gene. The CDR3 runs to 14 residues. This CDR3 is CAISESSQGDIQYF. The DNA of the CDR3 is TGTGCCATCAGTGAGTCAAGTCAGGGGGACATTCAGTACTTC.

The chain has TRBV27 and TRBJ1-1; 9 bases match TRBD1. Germline CDR1 is MNHEY and CDR2 is SMNVEV (reference sequence). The CDR3 is made up of 15 amino acids. V lost 4 bases, J lost 0 bases, and 3 bases stayed unmatched. The CDR3 DNA reads as TGTGCCAGCAGTTCTCGGGACAGGGTGAACACTGAAGCTTTCTTT. Translating gives CASSSRDRVNTEAFF.

V usage is TRBV7-2 and J usage is TRBJ1-2, with D unresolved. CDR3 length equals 15 residues. Trimming removed 3 bases at V and 0 bases at J, with 11 bases between. The germline CDR1 and CDR2 sequences are SGHTA and FQGNSA. This chain's CDR3 is CASSFDDTTNYGYTF. CDR3 DNA sequence: TGTGCCAGCAGCTTCGATGACACCACTAACTATGGCTACACCTTC.

The chain couples TRBV4-1 to TRBJ1-1, with a weak D call TRBD1 (5 bases). The CDR3 contains 14 residues. V was pared by 6 bases and J by 0 bases, with 11 bases between. Germline lookup yields CDR1 MGHRA and CDR2 YSYEKL. Here the CDR3 DNA reads TGCGCCAGCAGGGGGCCAAAGATGAACACTGAAGCTTTCTTT. Its translation is CASRGPKMNTEAFF.

The chain recombines TRBV11-2 with TRBJ2-7; 11 bases are shared with TRBD2. V trimming: 2 bases; J trimming: 6 bases; junction bases outside the gene matches: 12. This CDR3 has 17 amino acids. CDR1 is SGHAT and CDR2 is FQNNGV in the germline V gene. The CDR3 reads CASSLPLASGRIGEQYF. The CDR3 coding sequence is TGTGCCAGCAGCTTACCTCTGGCTAGCGGGAGGATCGGCGAGCAGTACTTC.

The chain is built from TRBV30 and TRBJ2-1, with TRBD2 as a possible D gene (7 bases). The CDR3 sequence is 16 residues long. V lost 3 bases and J lost 4, with 19 bases in between. Germline CDR1 and CDR2: GTSNPN and SVGIG (reference sequence). The CDR3 is CAWSTPGRGLYNEQFF. The CDR3 bases are TGTGCCTGGAGCACCCCGGGGCGGGGGCTATACAATGAGCAGTTCTTC.